This T cell receptor (beta chain) came from a study of T-cell reconstitution after alpha-beta-depleted transplantation in children. Construction of the TCRbeta library involved unique molecular identifiers. TCRdb re-called the PCR reads through MiXCR, storing one row per CDR3 protein. The sample lists roughly 570,000 distinct CDR3 sequences; around 27% were seen once. Study-wide findings and caveats: After transplant, high TCRbeta diversity at day 60 in some patients arose from surviving recipient T cells and thymic progenitors. At one year after transplant, newly produced T cells mostly accounted for T-cell counts and diversity. Reportedly, alpha-beta T cells present about two months post-transplant originated from several hundred expanded clones of graft origin.

The germline gives CDR1 SGDLS, CDR2 YYNGEE. The CDR3 covers 15 residues. V shed 4 bases and J shed 8 bases, with 18 bases lying between them. With regard to this clonotype: Its antigen is not identified.

The chain combines TRBV9 with TRBJ2-2, with D possibly being TRBD2 (5 bases). The starting material was PBMCs, obtained before TCRalphabeta/CD19-depleted stem cell transplant. The sequence was obtained from a boy under three years old with Wiskott-Aldrich syndrome, due to receive a stem cell transplant. CDR3 coding DNA: TGTGCCAGCAGCCCCAACTCACTAGTCGGTGGGGAGCTGTTTTTT. This gives the protein CASSPNSLVGGELFF. Based on the CDR3 plus reference TRBV9 and TRBJ2-2, the full variable domain is DSGVTQTPKHLITATGQRVTLRCSPRSGDLSVYWYQQSLDQGLQFLIQYYNGEERAKGNILERFSAQQFPDLHSELNLSSLELGDSALYFCASSPNSLVGGELFFGEGSRLTVL.